This T cell receptor beta chain was captured by sequencing in a study of shared clonotypes between healthy human individuals. This table comes from immunoSEQ multiplex PCR, and its TCRdb copy is limited to in-frame clones, with some not included. The table includes roughly 770,000 clones, about 97% detected once. Naive CD8 populations comprised CD45RO-negative cells positively selected for CCR7, excluding terminally differentiated effector memory CD45RA+ cells. V shed 8 bases, J shed 0 bases, and the junction held 13 bases outside the gene matches. This CDR3 has 17 residues. Germline V gives CDR1 SGHAT, CDR2 FQNNGV.

This TCR came from a man aged 30-40 years in good health. The rearrangement uses TRBV11-2 and TRBJ2-7, with TRBD1 matching over 10 bases. The source material was naive CD8+ T cells sorted from blood. The CDR3: CASLLGTGETRSYEQYF. CDR3 bases: TGTGCCAGCCTCCTCGGGACAGGGGAAACCCGCTCCTACGAGCAGTACTTC.